A single sample is the source of the 21 T cell receptor beta chains below, sequenced in a study of blood T cells in healthy people across ages. For the second PCR, which ran for 7 to 11 cycles, a sample-barcoded 5' primer and a J-beta primer mix were used. TCRdb passed the 5' RACE reads through MiXCR, listing each CDR3 protein once. The sample has 790,000 or so distinct CDR3 sequences, around 45% seen once. The sequencing input was blood. Receptors originate from a man aged 80 or over in good health.

The chain couples TRBV5-1 to TRBJ2-6; perhaps TRBD1 as D (5 bases). This CDR3 is built from 17 residues. Germline CDR1 reads SGHRS; CDR2 reads YFSETQ. The germline V and J ends were trimmed by 1 base and 0 bases, with 11 bases remaining between them. CDR3: CASSLRPQVSGANVLTF. The CDR3 DNA is TGCGCCAGCAGCTTGCGGCCACAGGTCTCTGGGGCCAACGTCCTGACTTTC.

The V gene is TRBV15, the J gene TRBJ2-2; D is undetermined. The CDR3 has 15 amino acids. CDR1 LNHNV and CDR2 YYDKDF come from the germline V gene (reference sequence). V was shortened by 3 bases and J by 4 bases, with 12 bases between the two germline ends. The CDR3 DNA sequence: TGTGCCACCAGCAGTTCTGGGTCGGGCACCGGGGAGCTGTTTTTT. Translated, it gives CATSSSGSGTGELFF. The variable domain in full, completed from reference TRBV15 and TRBJ2-2, reads DAMVIQNPRYQVTQFGKPVTLSCSQTLNHNVMYWYQQKSSQAPKLLFHYYDKDFNNEADTPDNFQSRRPNTSFCFLDIRSPGLGDTAMYLCATSSSGSGTGELFFGEGSRLTVL.

This clonotype was counted a few times. The V and J genes are TRBV7-2 and TRBJ1-2, with 8 bases lining up with TRBD1. CDR1 and CDR2 (germline): SGHTA, FQGNSA. The V segment lost 3 bases and the J segment 7 bases; nucleotides outside the gene matches: 16. The CDR3 totals 17 residues. The CDR3 DNA reads TGTGCCAGCAGCTTTCGGACAGGGTCAGTGCGGGAAGCTGGCTACACCTTC. Its translation is CASSFRTGSVREAGYTF.

This clonotype has more than one count but fewer than ten. The genes are TRBV7-2 and TRBJ2-5, with 7 bases fitting TRBD2. V was clipped by 5 bases and J by 5 bases; unmatched bases: 14. This CDR3 spans 16 amino acids. The germline CDR1 and CDR2 sequences are SGHTA and FQGNSA. The CDR3: CASSPTSGGVWETQYF. CDR3 sequence (DNA): TGTGCCAGCAGCCCTACGTCGGGGGGAGTGTGGGAGACCCAGTACTTC. Full variable domain (rest looked up from reference TRBV7-2 and TRBJ2-5): GAGVSQSPSNKVTEKGKDVELRCDPISGHTALYWYRQSLGQGLEFLIYFQGNSAPDKSGLPSDRFSAERTGGSVSTLTIQRTQQEDSAVYLCASSPTSGGVWETQYFGPGTRLLVL.

In regard to this clonotype: A much larger clone sits a single nucleotide away, making a read error possible. The chain has TRBV12-3 or TRBV12-4 and TRBJ2-3; TRBD2 might be the D (5 bases). The V end lost 7 bases, the J end lost 0 bases, and 17 bases lay between the germline ends. This CDR3 spans 16 amino acids. CDR3: CASTNSARGSTDTQYF. The CDR3 DNA sequence: TGTGCCAGCACCAATTCGGCTAGAGGGAGCACAGATACGCAGTATTTT.

This chain joins TRBV28 and TRBJ1-1, with D perhaps matching TRBD1 (5 bases). The CDR3 covers 14 residues. Germline values: CDR1 MDHEN, CDR2 SYDVKM. V was pared by 6 bases and J by 5 bases, with 16 bases between. The CDR3 reads CASSAGTYRTEAFF. The CDR3 DNA reads as TGTGCCAGCAGCGCCGGGACCTACCGTACTGAAGCTTTCTTT. Using reference TRBV28 and TRBJ1-1 for the parts outside the CDR3, the full variable domain is DVKVTQSSRYLVKRTGEKVFLECVQDMDHENMFWYRQDPGLGLRLIYFSYDVKMKEKGDIPEGYSVSREKKERFSLILESASTNQTSMYLCASSAGTYRTEAFFGQGTRLTVV.

This clonotype was counted a single time. A much larger clonotype is one base distant, so this may be a read error. The chain recombines TRBV7-2 with TRBJ2-7, with 10 bases lining up with TRBD2. The trim removed 3 bases at V and 1 base at J, leaving 6 bases unmatched. The V gene's germline CDR1 is SGHTA and CDR2 FQGNSA. The CDR3 spans 16 residues. CDR3 sequence reads: CASSFAGTSDSYEQYF. CDR3 in DNA: TGTGCCAGCAGCTTCGCGGGGACTAGCGATTCCTACGAGCAGTACTTC.

V usage is TRBV20-1 and J usage is TRBJ1-1, with 9 bases identical to TRBD1. J lost 2 bases, V lost 5 bases, and 6 bases had no gene match. Germline-derived CDR1 and CDR2 are DFQATT and SNEGSKA (reference sequence). CDR3 length: 14 residues. As DNA, the CDR3 is TGCAGTGCTCAACAGGGACAGGGTAACACTGAAGCTTTCTTT. Translated: CSAQQGQGNTEAFF.

This rearrangement joins TRBV7-2 to TRBJ2-2, with D hard to call. CDR1 and CDR2 (germline): SGHTA, FQGNSA. CDR3 length equals 16 residues. Trimming stripped 10 bases from V and 0 bases from J, with 18 bases between. This chain's CDR3 is CATKLSRSANTGELFF. DNA for the CDR3: TGTGCCACCAAGCTTAGCCGTTCCGCGAACACCGGGGAGCTGTTTTTT. Filled out from reference TRBV7-2 and TRBJ2-2, the complete variable domain reads GAGVSQSPSNKVTEKGKDVELRCDPISGHTALYWYRQSLGQGLEFLIYFQGNSAPDKSGLPSDRFSAERTGGSVSTLTIQRTQQEDSAVYLCATKLSRSANTGELFFGEGSRLTVL.

This clonotype was counted only a few times. V usage is TRBV14 and J usage is TRBJ2-2, with a tentative D call TRBD1 (5 bases). Between the trimmed V and J ends, which lost 5 bases and 7 bases, there was a span of 11 bases. Germline V gene data show CDR1 as SGHDN and CDR2 as FVKESK. The CDR3 length is 13 residues. This CDR3 reads CASSRTGDGELFF. The CDR3 nucleotides read TGTGCCAGCAGCAGAACAGGTGACGGGGAGCTGTTTTTT.

This sequence joins TRBV28 and TRBJ1-6; D is possibly TRBD1 (5 bases). Trimming left V 5 bases short and J 0 bases short, with 17 bases between. The CDR3 is 18 residues long. From germline, CDR1 is MDHEN and CDR2 SYDVKM. For the CDR3, the DNA is TGTGCCAGCAGTCGGGAGGGACGGTTTAGCTCCTATAATTCACCCCTCCACTTT. Translation gives CASSREGRFSSYNSPLHF.

This clonotype occurred a few times. The chain links TRBV9 to TRBJ1-2; TRBD1 might be the D (5 bases). V shed 4 bases and J shed 8 bases, with 21 bases lying between them. This CDR3 contains 15 residues. The germline V gene encodes CDR1 SGDLS and CDR2 YYNGEE. For the CDR3, the DNA is TGTGCCAGCAGCCTCGACTGGGACGGCCTAAGGGGCTACACCTTC. Protein product: CASSLDWDGLRGYTF.

Many counts were recorded for this clonotype. The rearrangement uses TRBV5-1 and TRBJ2-7; D is uncertain. Germline CDR1 SGHRS, CDR2 YFSETQ. The CDR3 runs 12 residues. V lost 4 bases and J 5 bases, leaving 10 bases between the germline ends. CDR3: CASSLSRDEQYF. The CDR3 DNA sequence: TGCGCCAGCAGCCTCAGCCGGGACGAGCAGTACTTC.

In this sample, this clonotype turned up a few times. The chain links TRBV7-9 to TRBJ2-5, with TRBD2 matching 7 bases. V shed 3 bases and J 5 bases; nucleotides not matched to a gene: 9. Looked up from germline, CDR1 is SEHNR and CDR2 is FQNEAQ (reference sequence). The CDR3 extends over 15 amino acids. The CDR3 loop reads CASSFVGDYLETQYF. The CDR3 region has the DNA TGTGCCAGCAGCTTCGTGGGGGACTATCTGGAGACCCAGTACTTC.

The CDR3 coding sequence is TGTGCCAGCAGATTTGGCACAGATACGCAGTATTTT. Its translation: CASRFGTDTQYF. The chain employs TRBV12-3 or TRBV12-4 and TRBJ2-3; D remains unclear. The CDR3 consists of 12 residues. Trimming removed 6 bases from V and 1 base from J, with 5 bases in between.

This clonotype was picked up many times. This chain links TRBV12-3 or TRBV12-4 with TRBJ1-2; D is perhaps TRBD1 (6 bases). This CDR3 has 14 residues. V shed 3 bases and J shed 2 bases, with 10 bases lying between them. CDR3 in amino acids: CASSFLGGNYGYTF. For the CDR3, the DNA is TGTGCCAGCAGTTTTCTAGGGGGGAACTATGGCTACACCTTC.

About this clonotype: This may be a read error, as it is one base from a much larger clone. The rearrangement uses TRBV7-9 and TRBJ1-1; maybe TRBD1 (5 bases). This CDR3 is 13 amino acids long. V lost 7 bases to trimming and J lost 5 bases, with 14 bases between them. Germline V gene data show CDR1 as SEHNR and CDR2 as FQNEAQ (reference sequence). Here the CDR3 reads CASTSGAGTEAFF. The CDR3 DNA reads as TGTGCCAGCACCAGCGGGGCAGGAACTGAAGCTTTCTTT.

This clonotype was seen a few times. The rearrangement uses TRBV4-3 and TRBJ2-7; D call uncertain. The CDR3 has 14 amino acids. Germline values: CDR1 LGHNA, CDR2 YSLEER. V shed 1 base and J shed 6 bases, with 13 bases lying between them. This chain's CDR3 is CASSQGPAGSEQYF. The CDR3 DNA reads as TGCGCCAGCAGCCAAGGCCCGGCAGGATCCGAGCAGTACTTC.

This clonotype was seen repeatedly, ten times or more. This chain connects TRBV7-2 to TRBJ2-7; possibly TRBD1 for D (6 bases). Trimming took 3 bases from V and 6 from J, leaving 9 bases between them. Germline V lookup: CDR1 SGHTA, CDR2 FQGNSA. The CDR3 loop spans 12 amino acids. In DNA, the CDR3 is TGTGCCAGCAGCTTCACAGGGCGCGAGCAGTACTTC. It translates to CASSFTGREQYF.

The chain has TRBV28 and TRBJ2-5; D perhaps matches TRBD2 (6 bases). In germline, CDR1 is MDHEN, CDR2 SYDVKM. The V end lost 4 bases, the J end lost 2 bases, and 11 bases lay between the germline ends. The CDR3 runs to 14 residues. The CDR3 reads CASSSGSLQETQYF. The CDR3, as DNA: TGTGCCAGCAGTTCCGGGAGCTTACAAGAGACCCAGTACTTC.

This sequence joins TRBV27 and TRBJ2-1, with D tentatively TRBD1 or TRBD2 (5 bases each). V was trimmed by 5 bases and J by 6 bases, leaving 17 bases between them. The V gene's germline CDR1 is MNHEY and CDR2 SMNVEV (reference sequence). The CDR3 covers 15 residues. This CDR3 reads CASSPYRSGGNEQFF. In nucleotides, the CDR3 is TGTGCCAGCAGTCCCTACAGGTCTGGGGGCAATGAGCAGTTCTTC.